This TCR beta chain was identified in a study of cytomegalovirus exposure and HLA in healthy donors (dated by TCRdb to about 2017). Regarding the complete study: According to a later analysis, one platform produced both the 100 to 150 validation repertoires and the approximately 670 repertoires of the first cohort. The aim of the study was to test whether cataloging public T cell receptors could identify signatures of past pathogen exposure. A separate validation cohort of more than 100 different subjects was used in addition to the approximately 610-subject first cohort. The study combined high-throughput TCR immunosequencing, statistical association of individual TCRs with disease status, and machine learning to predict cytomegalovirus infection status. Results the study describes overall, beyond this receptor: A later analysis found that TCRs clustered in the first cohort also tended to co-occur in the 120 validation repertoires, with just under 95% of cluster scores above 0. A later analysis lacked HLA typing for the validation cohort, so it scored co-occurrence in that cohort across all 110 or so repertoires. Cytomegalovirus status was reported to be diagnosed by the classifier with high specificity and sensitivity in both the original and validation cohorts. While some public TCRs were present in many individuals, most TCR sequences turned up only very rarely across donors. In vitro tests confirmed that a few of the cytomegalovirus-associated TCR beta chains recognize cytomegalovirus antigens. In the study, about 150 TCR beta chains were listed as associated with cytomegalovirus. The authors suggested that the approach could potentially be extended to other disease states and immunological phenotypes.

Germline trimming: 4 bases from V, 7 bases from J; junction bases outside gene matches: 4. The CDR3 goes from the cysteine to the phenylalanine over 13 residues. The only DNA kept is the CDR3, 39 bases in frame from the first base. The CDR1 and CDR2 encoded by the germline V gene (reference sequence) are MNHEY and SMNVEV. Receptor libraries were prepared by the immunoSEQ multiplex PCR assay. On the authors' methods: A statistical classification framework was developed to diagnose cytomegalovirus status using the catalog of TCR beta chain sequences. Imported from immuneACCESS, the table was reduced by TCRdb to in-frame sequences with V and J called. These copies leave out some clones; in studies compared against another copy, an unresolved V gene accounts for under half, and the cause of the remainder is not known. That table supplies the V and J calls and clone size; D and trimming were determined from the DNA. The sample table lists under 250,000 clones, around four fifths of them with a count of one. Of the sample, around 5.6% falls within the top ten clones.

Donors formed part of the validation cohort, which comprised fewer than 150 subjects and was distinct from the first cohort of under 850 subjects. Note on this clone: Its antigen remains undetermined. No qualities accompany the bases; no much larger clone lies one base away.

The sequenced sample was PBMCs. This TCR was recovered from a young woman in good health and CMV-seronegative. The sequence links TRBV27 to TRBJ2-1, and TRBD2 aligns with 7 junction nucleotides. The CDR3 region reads CASSSDGGNEQFF. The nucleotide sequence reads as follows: TGTGCCAGCAGTTCAGACGGGGGGAATGAGCAGTTCTTC.